Below, 18 T cell receptor beta chains from the same sample are listed, as sequenced in a study of blood T cells in healthy people across ages. Next came a second PCR, run for about 6 to 12 cycles, which used a sample-barcoded 5' primer along with a J-beta primer mix. TCRdb passed the 5' RACE reads through MiXCR, listing each CDR3 protein once. This table has fewer than 1.5 million distinct CDR3 sequences, roughly 40% appearing once. The sequenced sample was blood. The receptor set was obtained from a woman between 18 and 29 years old in good health.

For this clonotype: A junction boundary mismatches the germline segment, possibly from a read error. V and J are TRBV20-1 and TRBJ2-7, with 8 bases fitting TRBD1. In germline, CDR1 is DFQATT, CDR2 SNEGSKA (reference sequence). This CDR3 comprises 17 residues. CDR3 nucleotides: TGCAGTGCTAGTTCCGGGACAGGTGGCGCTCTACGCTACGAGCAGTACTTT. It encodes CSASSGTGGALRYEQYF.

The chain carries TRBV11-2 and TRBJ2-1, with unresolved D. The CDR3 totals 13 residues. V gave up 5 bases and J gave up 13 bases, with 18 bases separating them. Germline CDR1 reads SGHAT; CDR2 reads FQNNGV. CDR3 in amino acids: CASSNYQAPTQFF. CDR3 coding DNA: TGTGCCAGCAGCAACTACCAGGCCCCGACCCAGTTCTTC. Together with reference TRBV11-2 and TRBJ2-1, the CDR3 gives the full variable domain: EAGVAQSPRYKIIEKRQSVAFWCNPISGHATLYWYQQILGQGPKLLIQFQNNGVVDDSQLPKDRFSAERLKGVDSTLKIQPAKLEDSAVYLCASSNYQAPTQFFGPGTRLTVL.

About this clonotype itself: The junction differs from germline at one of its ends, possibly a read error. The gene calls are TRBV5-1 and TRBJ2-7; TRBD2 is a possible D gene (6 bases). This CDR3 region has 15 residues. CDR1 and CDR2 from the germline V gene are SGHRS and YFSETQ. CDR3 in amino acids: CASSLAGQGGYEQYF. The CDR3 DNA follows: TGTGCCAGCAGCTTAGCAGGTCAGGGAGGCTACGAGCAGTACTTC.

This clonotype came up a few times. The V and J genes are TRBV30 and TRBJ2-7; 9 bases are shared with TRBD1. V was clipped by 3 bases and J by 4 bases; unmatched bases: 4. Germline values: CDR1 GTSNPN, CDR2 SVGIG (reference sequence). The CDR3 loop spans 13 amino acids. CDR3 in amino acids: CAWRPGQGYEQYF. The CDR3 DNA follows: TGTGCCTGGAGACCGGGACAGGGATACGAGCAGTACTTC. Full variable domain (rest looked up from reference TRBV30 and TRBJ2-7): SQTIHQWPATLVQPVGSPLSLECTVEGTSNPNLYWYRQAAGRGLQLLFYSVGIGQISSEVPQNLSASRPQDRQFILSSKKLLLSDSGFYLCAWRPGQGYEQYFGPGTRLTVT.

The V gene is TRBV6-1, the J gene TRBJ1-2; D remains ambiguous. Germline V lookup: CDR1 MNHNS, CDR2 SASEGT. This CDR3 has 16 amino acids. V lost 6 bases and J lost 1, with 18 bases in between. The CDR3 here is CASRTDWVVINYGYTF. CDR3 sequence (DNA): TGTGCCAGCAGGACGGACTGGGTTGTAATTAACTATGGCTACACCTTC.

This clonotype was seen more than once but under ten times. The V gene is TRBV18, the J gene TRBJ2-5; possibly TRBD1 for D (5 bases). The CDR3 runs 13 residues. Trimming stripped 3 bases from V and 3 bases from J, with 8 bases between. CDR1 KGHSH and CDR2 LQKENI come from the germline V gene. The CDR3 nucleotides are TGTGCCAGCTCACCTTCAGGGAAAGAGACCCAGTACTTC. It codes for CASSPSGKETQYF.

The chain combines TRBV6-5 with TRBJ2-5, with 11 bases identical to TRBD2. The CDR3 spans 16 residues. The junction had 0 bases not matched to a gene; V was cut back by 0 bases and J by 0 bases. From germline, CDR1 is MNHEY and CDR2 SVGAGI. The chain's CDR3 is CASSYSTSGNQETQYF. Here the CDR3 DNA reads TGTGCCAGCAGTTACTCGACTAGCGGGAACCAAGAGACCCAGTACTTC.

This chain connects TRBV7-9 to TRBJ2-2; D is possibly TRBD1 (6 bases). V dropped 5 bases and J dropped 1 base, with 17 bases sitting between them. CDR1 and CDR2 (germline): SEHNR, FQNEAQ (reference sequence). The CDR3 sequence is 17 residues long. CDR3 DNA sequence: TGTGCCAGCAGCCATCCCCTAACAGGGCGGAACACCGGGGAGCTGTTTTTT. It specifies CASSHPLTGRNTGELFF.

This chain joins TRBV7-9 and TRBJ1-3; maybe TRBD1 (5 bases). Trimming stripped 5 bases from V and 4 bases from J, with 15 bases between. Germline V lookup: CDR1 SEHNR, CDR2 FQNEAQ (reference sequence). The CDR3 length is 15 residues. The CDR3 here is CASSPTGTAGNTIYF. Here the CDR3 DNA reads TGTGCCAGCAGCCCTACAGGAACCGCGGGAAACACCATATATTTT. The variable domain in full, with the rest retrieved from reference TRBV7-9 and TRBJ1-3, is DTGVSQNPRHKITKRGQNVTFRCDPISEHNRLYWYRQTLGQGPEFLTYFQNEAQLEKSRLLSDRFSAERPKGSFSTLEIQRTEQGDSAMYLCASSPTGTAGNTIYFGEGSWLTVV.

This clonotype was counted once. The chain has TRBV20-1 and TRBJ2-5; D may be TRBD1 (5 bases). Trimming shortened V by 2 bases and J by 11 bases, and 15 bases separated the two germline ends. Germline CDR1 is DFQATT and CDR2 is SNEGSKA (reference sequence). The CDR3 loop spans 12 amino acids. CDR3 region: CSARSKDNEQYF. CDR3 DNA sequence: TGCAGTGCTAGATCCAAGGACAATGAGCAGTACTTC.

This chain joins TRBV27 and TRBJ2-1, with 10 nucleotides matching TRBD1. Germline CDR1 and CDR2: MNHEY and SMNVEV (reference sequence). The CDR3 has 16 amino acids. Trimming took 0 bases from V and 8 from J; bases not matched to a gene: 7. In nucleotides, the CDR3 is TGTGCCAGCAGTTTATCAGGGACAGGGGCTTTTGATGAGCAGTTCTTC. Its protein is CASSLSGTGAFDEQFF.

This clonotype was observed a few times. The rearrangement links TRBV10-3 to TRBJ1-4; 7 nucleotides match TRBD1. The trim removed 6 bases at V and 0 bases at J, leaving 1 base unmatched. The germline V gene encodes CDR1 ENHRY and CDR2 SYGVKD. This CDR3 is 14 amino acids long. The CDR3 is CAISGTATNEKLFF. The CDR3 region has the DNA TGTGCCATCAGCGGGACAGCAACTAATGAAAAACTGTTTTTT.

The chain employs TRBV30 and TRBJ1-2, with TRBD1 matching over 8 bases. Germline V gives CDR1 GTSNPN, CDR2 SVGIG (reference sequence). The CDR3 spans 14 residues. J lost 5 bases, V lost 2 bases, and 7 bases had no gene match. The CDR3 DNA is TGTGCCTGGAGTAGGCGACAGGGGCCTTATGGCTACACCTTC. Amino acid sequence: CAWSRRQGPYGYTF.

V is TRBV12-3 or TRBV12-4 and J is TRBJ2-7, with TRBD1 matching over 7 bases. The CDR3 length is 16 residues. J gave up 1 base and V 1 base, and 7 bases lay outside the gene matches. The CDR3 bases are TGTGCCAGCAGTTTAGGGACAGGCTATCGATCCTACGAGCAGTACTTC. It codes for CASSLGTGYRSYEQYF.

The chain joins TRBV14 to TRBJ2-1; 7 nucleotides agree with TRBD2. The CDR3 covers 13 residues. With 5 bases clipped from V and 14 bases from J, the junction kept 12 bases outside the gene matches. Germline assignment: CDR1 SGHDN and CDR2 FVKESK. Here the CDR3 DNA reads TGTGCCAGCAGCTCCCAACCGGGACTAACTAAGTTCTTC. Its protein is CASSSQPGLTKFF.

This rearrangement joins TRBV29-1 to TRBJ1-2, with D possibly matching TRBD1 (5 bases). Germline lookup yields CDR1 SQVTM and CDR2 ANQGSEA. The V and J ends lost 8 bases and 6 bases respectively, with 16 bases between them. The CDR3 is 12 residues long. The chain's CDR3 is CSFPLGGNGYTF. The CDR3 DNA reads TGCAGCTTCCCCCTGGGGGGGAATGGCTACACCTTC.

This clonotype was picked up many times. The chain combines TRBV6-5 with TRBJ2-1; 9 nucleotides match TRBD2. Germline V gene sequence: CDR1 MNHEY, CDR2 SVGAGI. The CDR3 sequence is 16 residues long. V trimming: 2 bases; J trimming: 5 bases; junction bases outside the gene matches: 7. The CDR3 loop is CASSYASGRRDNEQFF. CDR3 sequence (DNA): TGTGCCAGCAGTTACGCCAGCGGGAGGAGGGACAATGAGCAGTTCTTC.

This chain connects TRBV3-1 to TRBJ1-1, with D uncertain. The CDR3 length is 13 residues. Trimming took off 2 bases at V and 6 bases at J, with 10 bases between the two ends. The V gene's germline CDR1 is LGHDT and CDR2 YNNKEL (reference sequence). The CDR3 coding sequence is TGTGCCAGCAGCCAAATTCCCGCCCCTGAAGCTTTCTTT. Protein product: CASSQIPAPEAFF.